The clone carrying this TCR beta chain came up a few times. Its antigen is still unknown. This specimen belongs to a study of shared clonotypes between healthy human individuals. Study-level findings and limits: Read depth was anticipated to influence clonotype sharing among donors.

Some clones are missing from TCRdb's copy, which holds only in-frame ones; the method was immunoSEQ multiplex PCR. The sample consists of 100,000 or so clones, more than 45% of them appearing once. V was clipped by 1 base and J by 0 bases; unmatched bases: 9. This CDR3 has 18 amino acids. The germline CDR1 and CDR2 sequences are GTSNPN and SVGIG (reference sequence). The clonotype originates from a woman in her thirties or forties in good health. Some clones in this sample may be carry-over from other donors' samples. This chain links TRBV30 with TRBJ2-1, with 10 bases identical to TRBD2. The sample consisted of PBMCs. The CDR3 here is CAWSGGASGSVSYNEQFF. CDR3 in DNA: TGTGCCTGGAGTGGTGGGGCTAGCGGGAGTGTCTCCTACAATGAGCAGTTCTTC. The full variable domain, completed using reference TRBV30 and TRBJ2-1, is SQTIHQWPATLVQPVGSPLSLECTVEGTSNPNLYWYRQAAGRGLQLLFYSVGIGQISSEVPQNLSASRPQDRQFILSSKKLLLSDSGFYLCAWSGGASGSVSYNEQFFGPGTRLTVL.